This T cell receptor (beta chain) is from a study of control samples from healthy donors and cancer patients. CDR1 LNHDA and CDR2 SQIVND come from the germline V gene (reference sequence). V gave up 5 bases and J gave up 8 bases, with 7 bases separating them. The CDR3 loop spans 12 amino acids. Using immunoSEQ multiplex PCR, the repertoire was profiled, and TCRdb retains in-frame clones only, with some absent. The sample has approximately 150,000 clones, 80% to 95% seen once. This receptor was taken from a young man in good health. The sample taken for sequencing was blood. The chain has TRBV19 and TRBJ1-6; no clear D. CDR3 amino acids: CASSLPDSPLHF. The CDR3 coding sequence is TGTGCCAGTAGTCTCCCAGATTCACCCCTCCACTTT.